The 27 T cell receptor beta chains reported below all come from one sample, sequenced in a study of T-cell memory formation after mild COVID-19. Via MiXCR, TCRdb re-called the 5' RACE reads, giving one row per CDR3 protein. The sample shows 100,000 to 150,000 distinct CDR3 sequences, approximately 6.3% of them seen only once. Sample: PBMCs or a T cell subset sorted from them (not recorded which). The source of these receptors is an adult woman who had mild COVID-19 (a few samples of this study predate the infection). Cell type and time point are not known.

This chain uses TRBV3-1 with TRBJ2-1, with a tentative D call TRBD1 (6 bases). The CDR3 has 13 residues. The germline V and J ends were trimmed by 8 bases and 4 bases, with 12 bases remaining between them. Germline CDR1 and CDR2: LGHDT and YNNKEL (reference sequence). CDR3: CASSQGRYNEQFF. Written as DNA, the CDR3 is TGTGCCAGCTCACAGGGTAGGTACAATGAGCAGTTCTTC.

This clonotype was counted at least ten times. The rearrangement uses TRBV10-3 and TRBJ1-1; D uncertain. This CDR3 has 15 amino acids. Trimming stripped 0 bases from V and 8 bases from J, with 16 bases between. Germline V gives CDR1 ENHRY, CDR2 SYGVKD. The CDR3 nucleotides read TGTGCCATCAGTGAGTCAAACCTCGCCGCGGGCGAAGCTTTCTTT. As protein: CAISESNLAAGEAFF.

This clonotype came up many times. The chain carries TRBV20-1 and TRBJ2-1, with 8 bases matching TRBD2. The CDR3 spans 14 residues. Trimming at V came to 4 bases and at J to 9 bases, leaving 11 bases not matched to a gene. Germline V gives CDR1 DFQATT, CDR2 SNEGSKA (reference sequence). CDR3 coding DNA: TGCAGTGCTACGCCCCAGCGGGAGCTTCGTGAGCAGTTCTTC. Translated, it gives CSATPQRELREQFF.

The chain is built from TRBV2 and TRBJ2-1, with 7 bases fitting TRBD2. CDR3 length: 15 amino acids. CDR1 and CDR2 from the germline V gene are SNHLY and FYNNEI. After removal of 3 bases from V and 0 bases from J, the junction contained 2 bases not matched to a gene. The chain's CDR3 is CASSDWGGSYNEQFF. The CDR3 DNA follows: TGTGCCAGCAGTGATTGGGGGGGCTCCTACAATGAGCAGTTCTTC.

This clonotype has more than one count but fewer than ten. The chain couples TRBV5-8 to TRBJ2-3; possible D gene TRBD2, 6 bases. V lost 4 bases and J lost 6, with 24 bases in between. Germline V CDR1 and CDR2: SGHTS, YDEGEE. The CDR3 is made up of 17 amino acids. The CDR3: CASSLEAPGLEMDTQYF. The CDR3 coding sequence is TGTGCCAGCAGCCTGGAAGCACCGGGACTGGAAATGGATACGCAGTATTTT.

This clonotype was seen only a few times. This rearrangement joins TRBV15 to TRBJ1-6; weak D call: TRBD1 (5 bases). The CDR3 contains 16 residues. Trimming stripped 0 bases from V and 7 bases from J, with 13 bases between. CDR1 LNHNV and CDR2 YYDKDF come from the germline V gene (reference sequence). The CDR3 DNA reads TGTGCCACCAGCAGAGATCCCCAGGGCAGCAATTCACCCCTCCACTTT. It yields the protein CATSRDPQGSNSPLHF.

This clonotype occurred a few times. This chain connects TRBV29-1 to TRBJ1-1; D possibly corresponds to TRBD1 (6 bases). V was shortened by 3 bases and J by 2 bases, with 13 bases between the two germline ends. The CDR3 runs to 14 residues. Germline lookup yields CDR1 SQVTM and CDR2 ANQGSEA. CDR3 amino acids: CSVDQRGVNTEAFF. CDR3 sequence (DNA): TGCAGCGTTGATCAAAGGGGGGTAAACACTGAAGCTTTCTTT.

The CDR3 region is CASSQVKLWKTGELFF. CDR3 DNA sequence: TGCGCCAGCAGCCAAGTCAAACTATGGAAAACCGGGGAGCTGTTTTTT. The V gene is TRBV4-3, the J gene TRBJ2-2, with D unresolved. This CDR3 has 16 residues. V shed 1 base and J shed 5 bases, with 14 bases lying between them. Germline V gene sequence: CDR1 LGHNA, CDR2 YSLEER.

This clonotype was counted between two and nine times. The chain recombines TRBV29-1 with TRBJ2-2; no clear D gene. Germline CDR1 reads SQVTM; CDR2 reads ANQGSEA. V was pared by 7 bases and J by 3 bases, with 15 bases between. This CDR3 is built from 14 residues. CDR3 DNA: TGCAGCGCCAAAGCTCATTCGGACACCGGGGAGCTGTTTTTT. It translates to CSAKAHSDTGELFF.

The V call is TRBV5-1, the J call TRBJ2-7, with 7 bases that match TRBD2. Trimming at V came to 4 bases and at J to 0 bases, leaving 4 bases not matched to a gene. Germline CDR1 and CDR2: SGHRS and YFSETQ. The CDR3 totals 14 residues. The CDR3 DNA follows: TGCGCCAGCAGCACTCCGGGGGGCTCCTACGAGCAGTACTTC. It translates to CASSTPGGSYEQYF.

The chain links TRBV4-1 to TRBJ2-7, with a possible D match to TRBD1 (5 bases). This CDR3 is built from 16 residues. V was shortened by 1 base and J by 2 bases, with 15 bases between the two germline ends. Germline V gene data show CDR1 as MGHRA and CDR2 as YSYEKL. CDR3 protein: CASSQAVLDRAYEQYF. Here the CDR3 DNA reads TGCGCCAGCAGCCAAGCCGTACTCGACAGAGCCTACGAGCAGTACTTC.

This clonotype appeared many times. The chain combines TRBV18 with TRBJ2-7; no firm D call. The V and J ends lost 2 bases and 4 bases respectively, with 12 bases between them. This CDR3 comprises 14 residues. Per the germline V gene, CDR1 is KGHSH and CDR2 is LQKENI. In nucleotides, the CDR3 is TGTGCCAGCTCACCATCCTCCTACGTTTACGAGCAGTACTTC. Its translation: CASSPSSYVYEQYF.

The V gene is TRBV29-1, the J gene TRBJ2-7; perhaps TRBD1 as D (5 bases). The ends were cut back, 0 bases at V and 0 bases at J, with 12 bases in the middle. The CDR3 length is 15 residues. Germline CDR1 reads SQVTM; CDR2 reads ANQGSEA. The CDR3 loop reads CSVEEGQIHSYEQYF. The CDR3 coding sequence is TGCAGCGTTGAAGAGGGGCAGATTCACTCCTACGAGCAGTACTTC.

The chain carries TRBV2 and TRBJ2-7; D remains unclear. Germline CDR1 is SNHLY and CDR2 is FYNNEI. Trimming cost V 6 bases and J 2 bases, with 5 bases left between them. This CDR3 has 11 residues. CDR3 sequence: CASRVTYEQYF. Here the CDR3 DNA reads TGTGCCAGCAGAGTAACCTACGAGCAGTACTTC.

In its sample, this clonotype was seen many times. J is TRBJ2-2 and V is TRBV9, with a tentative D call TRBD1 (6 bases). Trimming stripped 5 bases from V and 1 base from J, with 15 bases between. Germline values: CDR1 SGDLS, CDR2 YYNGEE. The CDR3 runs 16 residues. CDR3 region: CASRPHQGLNTGELFF. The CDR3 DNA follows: TGTGCCAGCAGACCCCACCAGGGGCTGAACACCGGGGAGCTGTTTTTT.

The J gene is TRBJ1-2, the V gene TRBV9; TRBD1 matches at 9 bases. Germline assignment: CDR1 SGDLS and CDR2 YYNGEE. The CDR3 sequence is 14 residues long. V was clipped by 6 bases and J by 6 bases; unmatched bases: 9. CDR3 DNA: TGTGCCAGCACGGGACAGGGTGGTCTGGATGGCTACACCTTC. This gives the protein CASTGQGGLDGYTF.

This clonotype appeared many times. The CDR3: CASSELRGDTYNEQFF. Here the CDR3 DNA reads TGTGCCAGCAGTGAACTTAGGGGGGACACCTACAATGAGCAGTTCTTC. This chain connects TRBV25-1 to TRBJ2-1, with D possibly called TRBD1 or TRBD2 (6 bases each). V was shortened by 2 bases and J by 2 bases, with 13 bases between the two germline ends. The CDR3 extends over 16 amino acids. Germline assignment: CDR1 MGHDK and CDR2 SYGVNS. Supplemented by reference TRBV25-1 and TRBJ2-1, the full variable domain reads EADIYQTPRYLVIGTGKKITLECSQTMGHDKMYWYQQDPGMELHLIHYSYGVNSTEKGDLSSESTVSRIRTEHFPLTLESARPSHTSQYLCASSELRGDTYNEQFFGPGTRLTVL.

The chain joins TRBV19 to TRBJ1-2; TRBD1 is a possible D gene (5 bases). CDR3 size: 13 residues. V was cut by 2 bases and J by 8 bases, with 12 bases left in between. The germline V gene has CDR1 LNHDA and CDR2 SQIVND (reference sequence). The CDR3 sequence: CASSIQGVGGYTF. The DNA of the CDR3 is TGTGCCAGTAGTATACAGGGAGTGGGCGGCTACACCTTC. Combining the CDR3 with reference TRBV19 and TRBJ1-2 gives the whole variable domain DGGITQSPKYLFRKEGQNVTLSCEQNLNHDAMYWYRQDPGQGLRLIYYSQIVNDFQKGDIAEGYSVSREKKESFPLTVTSAQKNPTAFYLCASSIQGVGGYTFGSGTRLTVV.

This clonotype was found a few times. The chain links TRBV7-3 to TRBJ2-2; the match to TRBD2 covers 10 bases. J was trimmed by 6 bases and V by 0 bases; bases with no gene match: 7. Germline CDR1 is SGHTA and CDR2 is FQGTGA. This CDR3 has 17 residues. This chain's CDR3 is CASSLTGLANTAGELFF. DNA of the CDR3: TGTGCCAGCAGCTTAACGGGACTAGCGAATACTGCCGGGGAGCTGTTTTTT.

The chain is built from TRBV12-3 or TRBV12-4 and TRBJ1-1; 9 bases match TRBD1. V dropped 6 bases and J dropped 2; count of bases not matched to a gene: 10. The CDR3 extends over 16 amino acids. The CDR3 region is CASSLRDRVVNTEAFF. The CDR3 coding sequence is TGTGCCAGCAGCCTCCGGGACAGGGTAGTCAACACTGAAGCTTTCTTT.

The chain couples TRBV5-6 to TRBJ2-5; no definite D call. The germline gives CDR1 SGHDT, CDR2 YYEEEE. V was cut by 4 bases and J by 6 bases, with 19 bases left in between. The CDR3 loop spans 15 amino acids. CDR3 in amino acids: CASSPDPGQAKTQYF. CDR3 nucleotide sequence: TGTGCCAGCAGCCCAGATCCGGGCCAGGCTAAGACCCAGTACTTC.

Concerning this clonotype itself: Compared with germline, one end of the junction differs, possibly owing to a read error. CDR3 bases: TGTGCTAGCAGCTACGGACTAGCGGGAGGGACCCAGTACTTC. Translated: CASSYGLAGGTQYF. V gene TRBV7-7 combines with J gene TRBJ2-5; 14 nucleotides match TRBD2. The germline CDR1 and CDR2 sequences are SSHAT and FNYEAQ (reference sequence). The CDR3 loop spans 14 amino acids.

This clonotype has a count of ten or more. CDR3 DNA sequence: TGTGCCAGCAGCTTAAGCCCCACTAATCAGCCCCAGCATTTT. This codes for CASSLSPTNQPQHF. The genes are TRBV7-2 and TRBJ1-5; D is unclear. CDR1 and CDR2 (germline): SGHTA, FQGNSA. V dropped 2 bases and J dropped 4 bases, with 9 bases sitting between them. CDR3 length equals 14 residues.

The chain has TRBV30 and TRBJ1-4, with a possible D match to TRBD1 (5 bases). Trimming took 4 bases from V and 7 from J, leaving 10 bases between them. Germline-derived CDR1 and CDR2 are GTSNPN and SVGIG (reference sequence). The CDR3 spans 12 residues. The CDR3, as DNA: TGTGCCTGGAACGGTCAGGGTGAAAAACTGTTTTTT. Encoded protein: CAWNGQGEKLFF.

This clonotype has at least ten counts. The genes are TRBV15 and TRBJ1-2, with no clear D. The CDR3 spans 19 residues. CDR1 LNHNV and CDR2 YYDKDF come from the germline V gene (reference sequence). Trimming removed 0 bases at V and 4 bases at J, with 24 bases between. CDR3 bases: TGTGCCACCAGCAGAGATTTCGGGGATCGGGGTCCGTCCAGCTATGGCTACACCTTC. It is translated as CATSRDFGDRGPSSYGYTF.

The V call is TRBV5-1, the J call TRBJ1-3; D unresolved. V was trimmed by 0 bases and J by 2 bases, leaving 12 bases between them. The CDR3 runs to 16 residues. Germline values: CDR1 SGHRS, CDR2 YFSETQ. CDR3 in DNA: TGCGCCAGCAGCTTGGCCTATGCGGAGGCTGGAAACACCATATATTTT. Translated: CASSLAYAEAGNTIYF.

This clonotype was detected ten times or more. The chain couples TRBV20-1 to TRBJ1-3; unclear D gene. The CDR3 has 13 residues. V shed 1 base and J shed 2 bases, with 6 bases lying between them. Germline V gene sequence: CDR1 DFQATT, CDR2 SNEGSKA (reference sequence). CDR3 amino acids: CSARGGTGNTIYF. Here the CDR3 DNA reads TGCAGTGCTAGAGGAGGGACTGGAAACACCATATATTTT.